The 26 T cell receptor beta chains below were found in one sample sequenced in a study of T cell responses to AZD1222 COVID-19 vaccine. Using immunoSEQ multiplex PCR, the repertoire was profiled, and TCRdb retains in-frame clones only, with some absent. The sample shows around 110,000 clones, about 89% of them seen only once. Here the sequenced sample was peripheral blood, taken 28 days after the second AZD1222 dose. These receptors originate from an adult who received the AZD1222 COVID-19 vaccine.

The CDR3 protein is CASLRRRELPEQYF. The CDR3 DNA sequence: TGCGCCAGCCTGAGGCGGCGGGAGTTGCCCGAGCAGTACTTC. J is TRBJ2-7 and V is TRBV10-2; TRBD2 matches at 7 bases. Trimming took 8 bases from V and 6 from J; bases not matched to a gene: 13. Germline CDR1 reads WSHSY; CDR2 reads SAAADI. This CDR3 contains 14 residues.

This CDR3 is CASSLGASGVNTGELFF. The CDR3 nucleotides read TGTGCCAGCAGCCTCGGGGCCAGCGGGGTGAACACCGGGGAGCTGTTTTTT. The rearrangement joins TRBV3-1 (or the pseudogene TRBV3-2) to TRBJ2-2, with 7 nucleotides matching TRBD2. CDR3 length: 17 amino acids. With 4 bases clipped from V and 1 base from J, the junction kept 9 bases outside the gene matches. Per germline, CDR1 LGHDT and CDR2 YNNKEL (reference sequence).

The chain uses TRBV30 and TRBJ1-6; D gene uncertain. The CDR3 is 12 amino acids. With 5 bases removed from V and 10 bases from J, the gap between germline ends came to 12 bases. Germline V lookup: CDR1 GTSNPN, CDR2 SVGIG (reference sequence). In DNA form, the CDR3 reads TGTGCCTGGGGGAAGGTGGGCTCACCCCTCCACTTT. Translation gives CAWGKVGSPLHF.

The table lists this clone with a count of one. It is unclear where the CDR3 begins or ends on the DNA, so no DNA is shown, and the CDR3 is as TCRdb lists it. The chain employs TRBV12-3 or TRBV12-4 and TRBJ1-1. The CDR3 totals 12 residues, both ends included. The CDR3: CASSFGAGGAFF.

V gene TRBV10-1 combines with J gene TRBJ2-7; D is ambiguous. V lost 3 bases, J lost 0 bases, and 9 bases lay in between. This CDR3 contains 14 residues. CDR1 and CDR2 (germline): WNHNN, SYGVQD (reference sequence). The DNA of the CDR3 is TGCGCCAGCAGTGAAGCCAGTAGCTCCTACGAGCAGTACTTC. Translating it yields CASSEASSSYEQYF.

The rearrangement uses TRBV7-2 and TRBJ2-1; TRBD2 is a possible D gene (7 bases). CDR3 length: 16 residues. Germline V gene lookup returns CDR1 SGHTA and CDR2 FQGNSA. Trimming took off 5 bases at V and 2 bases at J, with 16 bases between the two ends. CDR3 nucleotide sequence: TGTGCCAGCAGCAGGACCCGGGGGGCGCCCTACAATGAGCAGTTCTTC. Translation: CASSRTRGAPYNEQFF. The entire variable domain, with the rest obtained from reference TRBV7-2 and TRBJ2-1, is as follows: GAGVSQSPSNKVTEKGKDVELRCDPISGHTALYWYRQSLGQGLEFLIYFQGNSAPDKSGLPSDRFSAERTGGSVSTLTIQRTQQEDSAVYLCASSRTRGAPYNEQFFGPGTRLTVL.

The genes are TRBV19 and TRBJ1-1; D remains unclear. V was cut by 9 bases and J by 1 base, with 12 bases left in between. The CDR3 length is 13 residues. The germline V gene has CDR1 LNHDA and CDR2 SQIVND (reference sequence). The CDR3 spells CASGQARNTEAFF. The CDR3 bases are TGTGCCAGCGGGCAGGCGAGGAACACTGAAGCTTTCTTT.

CDR3 residues: CASTRLAGGPDTQYF. The CDR3 coding sequence is TGTGCCAGCACCCGACTAGCGGGAGGGCCAGATACGCAGTATTTT. V is TRBV6-5 and J is TRBJ2-3, with 14 bases matching TRBD2. Germline lookup yields CDR1 MNHEY and CDR2 SVGAGI. The junction had 4 bases not matched to a gene; V was cut back by 7 bases and J by 4 bases. The length of the CDR3 is 15 residues.

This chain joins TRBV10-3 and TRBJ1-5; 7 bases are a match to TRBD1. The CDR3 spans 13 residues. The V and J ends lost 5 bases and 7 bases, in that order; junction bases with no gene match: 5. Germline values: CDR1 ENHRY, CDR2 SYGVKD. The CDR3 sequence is CAISTGDGQPQHF. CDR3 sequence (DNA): TGTGCCATCAGTACAGGGGACGGGCAGCCCCAGCATTTT.

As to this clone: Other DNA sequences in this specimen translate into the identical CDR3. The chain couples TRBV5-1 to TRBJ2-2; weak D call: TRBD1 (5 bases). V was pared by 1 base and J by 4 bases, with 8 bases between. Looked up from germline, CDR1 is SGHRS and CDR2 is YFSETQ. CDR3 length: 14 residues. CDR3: CASSLRQGTGELFF. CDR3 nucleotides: TGCGCCAGCAGCTTGAGGCAGGGCACCGGGGAGCTGTTTTTT.

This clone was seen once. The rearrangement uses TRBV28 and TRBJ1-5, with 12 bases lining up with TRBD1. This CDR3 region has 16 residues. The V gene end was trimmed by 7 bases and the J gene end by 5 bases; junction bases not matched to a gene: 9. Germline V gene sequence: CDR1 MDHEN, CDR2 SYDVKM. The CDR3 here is CASTDRGQGADQPQHF. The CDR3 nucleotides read TGTGCCAGCACCGACAGGGGACAGGGGGCCGATCAGCCCCAGCATTTT. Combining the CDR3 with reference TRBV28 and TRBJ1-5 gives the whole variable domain DVKVTQSSRYLVKRTGEKVFLECVQDMDHENMFWYRQDPGLGLRLIYFSYDVKMKEKGDIPEGYSVSREKKERFSLILESASTNQTSMYLCASTDRGQGADQPQHFGDGTRLSIL.

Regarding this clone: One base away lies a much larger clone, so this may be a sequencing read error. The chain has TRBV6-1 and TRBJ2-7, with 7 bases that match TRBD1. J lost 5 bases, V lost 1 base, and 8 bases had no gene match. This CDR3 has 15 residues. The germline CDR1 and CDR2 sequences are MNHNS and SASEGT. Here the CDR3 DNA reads TGTGCCAGCAGTGAAGTAGCGAGGGGGCAGAACGAGCAGTACTTC. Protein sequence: CASSEVARGQNEQYF.

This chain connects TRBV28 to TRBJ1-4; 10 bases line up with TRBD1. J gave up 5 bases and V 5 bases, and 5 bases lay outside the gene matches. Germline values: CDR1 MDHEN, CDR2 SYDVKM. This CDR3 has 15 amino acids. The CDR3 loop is CASSETGGKNEKLFF. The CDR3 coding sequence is TGTGCCAGCAGTGAGACAGGGGGCAAGAATGAAAAACTGTTTTTT.

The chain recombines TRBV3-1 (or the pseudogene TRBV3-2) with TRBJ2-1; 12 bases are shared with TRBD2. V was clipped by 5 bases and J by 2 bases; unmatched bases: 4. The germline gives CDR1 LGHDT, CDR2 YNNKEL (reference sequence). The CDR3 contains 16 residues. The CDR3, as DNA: TGTGCCAGCAGCTTCCGACTAGCGGGGGCCTACAATGAGCAGTTCTTC. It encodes CASSFRLAGAYNEQFF.

CDR3 sequence reads: CASSLRGGSSTDTQYF. For the CDR3, the DNA is TGTGCCAGCAGCTTGAGAGGCGGTTCTAGCACAGATACGCAGTATTTT. This sequence joins TRBV7-8 and TRBJ2-3; no definite D call. Germline V lookup: CDR1 SGHVS, CDR2 FQNEAQ. V dropped 3 bases and J dropped 0 bases, with 13 bases sitting between them. This CDR3 region has 16 residues.

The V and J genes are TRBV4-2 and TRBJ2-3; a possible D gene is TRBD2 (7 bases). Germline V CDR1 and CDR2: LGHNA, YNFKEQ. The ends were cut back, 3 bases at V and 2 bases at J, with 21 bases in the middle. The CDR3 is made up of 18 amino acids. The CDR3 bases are TGTGCCAGCAGCCAGGCCCTTCCGGACGGGGGGCTCACAGATACGCAGTATTTT. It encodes CASSQALPDGGLTDTQYF.

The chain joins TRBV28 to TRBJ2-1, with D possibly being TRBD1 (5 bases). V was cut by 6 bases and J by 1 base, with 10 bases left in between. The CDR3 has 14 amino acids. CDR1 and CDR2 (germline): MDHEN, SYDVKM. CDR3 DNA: TGTGCCAGCAGGTCTAGGGGATCCTACAATGAGCAGTTCTTC. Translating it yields CASRSRGSYNEQFF.

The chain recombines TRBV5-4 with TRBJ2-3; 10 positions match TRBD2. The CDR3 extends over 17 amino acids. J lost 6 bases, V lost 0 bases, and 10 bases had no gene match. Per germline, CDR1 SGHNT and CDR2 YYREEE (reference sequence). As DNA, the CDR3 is TGTGCCAGCAGCTTGGCTAGGCTAGCGGGAGTCATGGATACGCAGTATTTT. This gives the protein CASSLARLAGVMDTQYF.

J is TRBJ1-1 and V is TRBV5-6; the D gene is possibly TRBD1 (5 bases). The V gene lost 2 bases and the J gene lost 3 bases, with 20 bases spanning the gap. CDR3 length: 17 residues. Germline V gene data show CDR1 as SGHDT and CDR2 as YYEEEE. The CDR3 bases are TGTGCCAGCAGCTTCCCGCTCCTCCGGGGAGGGGACACTGAAGCTTTCTTT. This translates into CASSFPLLRGGDTEAFF.

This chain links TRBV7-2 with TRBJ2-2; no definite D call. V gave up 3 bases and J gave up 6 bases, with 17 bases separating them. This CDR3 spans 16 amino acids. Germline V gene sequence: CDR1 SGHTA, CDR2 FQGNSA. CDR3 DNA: TGTGCCAGCAGCTTCGCCCCTAATAGAGTCTCCGGGGAGCTGTTTTTT. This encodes CASSFAPNRVSGELFF.

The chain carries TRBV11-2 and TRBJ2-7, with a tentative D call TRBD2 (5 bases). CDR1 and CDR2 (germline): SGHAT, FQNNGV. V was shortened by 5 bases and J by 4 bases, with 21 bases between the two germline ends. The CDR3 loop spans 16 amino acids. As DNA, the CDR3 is TGTGCCAGCAGCCGTACCGCCTACGGGGATCTTTACGAGCAGTACTTC. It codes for CASSRTAYGDLYEQYF. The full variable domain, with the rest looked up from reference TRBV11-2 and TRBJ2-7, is EAGVAQSPRYKIIEKRQSVAFWCNPISGHATLYWYQQILGQGPKLLIQFQNNGVVDDSQLPKDRFSAERLKGVDSTLKIQPAKLEDSAVYLCASSRTAYGDLYEQYFGPGTRLTVT.

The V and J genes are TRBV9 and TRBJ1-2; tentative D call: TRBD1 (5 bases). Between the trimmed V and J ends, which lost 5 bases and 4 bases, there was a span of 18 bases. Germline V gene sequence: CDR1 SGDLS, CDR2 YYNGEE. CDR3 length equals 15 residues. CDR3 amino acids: CASSLIPAGFYGYTF. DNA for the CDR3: TGTGCCAGCAGTTTGATCCCCGCAGGGTTCTATGGCTACACCTTC.

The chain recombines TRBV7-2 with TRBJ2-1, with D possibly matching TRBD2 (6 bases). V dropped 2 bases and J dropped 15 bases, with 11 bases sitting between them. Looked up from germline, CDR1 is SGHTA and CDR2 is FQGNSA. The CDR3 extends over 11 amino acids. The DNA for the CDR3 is TGTGCCAGCAGCTTACCGGCGGGACCGTTCTTC. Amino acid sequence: CASSLPAGPFF.

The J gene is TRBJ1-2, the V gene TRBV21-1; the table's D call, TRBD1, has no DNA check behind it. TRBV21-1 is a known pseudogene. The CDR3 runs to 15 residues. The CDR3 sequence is CASSKQGARDYGYTF. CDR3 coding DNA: TGTGCCAGCAGCAAACAGGGGGCCAGGGACTATGGCTACACCTTC.

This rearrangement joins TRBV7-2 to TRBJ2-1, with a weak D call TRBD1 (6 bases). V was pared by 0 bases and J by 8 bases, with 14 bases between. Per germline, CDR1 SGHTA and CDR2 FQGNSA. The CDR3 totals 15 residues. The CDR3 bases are TGTGCCAGCAGCTTAGCGGGGGCTGCGGGCCATGAGCAGTTCTTC. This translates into CASSLAGAAGHEQFF.

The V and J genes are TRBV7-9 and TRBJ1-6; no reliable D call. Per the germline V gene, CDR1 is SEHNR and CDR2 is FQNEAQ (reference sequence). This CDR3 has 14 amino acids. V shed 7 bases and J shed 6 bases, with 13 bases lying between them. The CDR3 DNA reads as TGTGCCAGCAAATCGGTGGTTGGTAATTCACCCCTCCACTTT. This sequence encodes CASKSVVGNSPLHF.